A single sample is the source of the 7 T cell receptor beta chains below, sequenced in a study of T cell repertoires in cytomegalovirus infection (dated by TCRdb to the late 2010s). Instrument used: Illumina HiSeq 1500. TCRdb cleaned the public reads at Q25 with fastp, built clones with MiXCR and kept in-frame beta chains. Each entry merges the rows of one CDR3 protein and shows their most common DNA and genes. The sample records a few hundred thousand distinct CDR3 sequences, around 13% of which are singletons. 8.5% to 10% of the sample comes from the top ten. Sequenced input: PBMCs. The receptor source for this set is a human donor in good health (CMV status not recorded). Some clones in this sample may be carry-over from other donors' samples.

There are many counts of this clonotype. The chain carries TRBV19 and TRBJ2-1; D is uncertain. Trimming pared 1 base from V and 5 bases from J, leaving 6 bases between. Germline CDR1 and CDR2: LNHDA and SQIVND (reference sequence). The length of the CDR3 is 13 residues. The CDR3 reads CASSIGGNNEQFF. As DNA, the CDR3 is TGTGCCAGTAGTATAGGGGGAAACAATGAGCAGTTCTTC.

This clonotype was picked up many times. This sequence joins TRBV12-3 or TRBV12-4 and TRBJ2-7, with D perhaps matching TRBD1 (6 bases). CDR3 size: 13 residues. V dropped 5 bases and J dropped 6 bases, with 14 bases sitting between them. This CDR3 reads CASSPGTSPEQYF. As DNA, the CDR3 is TGTGCCAGCAGTCCCGGGACATCCCCCGAGCAGTACTTC.

In this sample, this clonotype turned up many times. The chain combines TRBV7-2 with TRBJ2-7; D might be TRBD2 (7 bases). The CDR3 is 16 amino acids. V lost 2 bases, J lost 3 bases, and 17 bases lay in between. Germline V CDR1 and CDR2: SGHTA, FQGNSA. CDR3 in amino acids: CASSLRGGDTYYEQYF. Here the CDR3 DNA reads TGTGCCAGCAGCTTAAGGGGAGGGGACACCTACTACGAGCAGTACTTC. The whole variable domain, filled in from reference TRBV7-2 and TRBJ2-7, reads GAGVSQSPSNKVTEKGKDVELRCDPISGHTALYWYRQSLGQGLEFLIYFQGNSAPDKSGLPSDRFSAERTGGSVSTLTIQRTQQEDSAVYLCASSLRGGDTYYEQYFGPGTRLTVT.

This clonotype has more than one count but fewer than ten. One end of the junction varies from germline; a read error may be responsible. The rearrangement joins TRBV7-2 to TRBJ2-5, with a possible D match to TRBD2 (6 bases). Germline lookup yields CDR1 SGHTA and CDR2 FQGNSA. CDR3 length equals 13 residues. The CDR3 DNA reads TGTGCCGGCAGACAAACCGGGACTGTCAGCGAGTACTTC. Translated, it gives CAGRQTGTVSEYF. Variable domain in full (rest from reference TRBV7-2 and TRBJ2-5): GAGVSQSPSNKVTEKGKDVELRCDPISGHTALYWYRQSLGQGLEFLIYFQGNSAPDKSGLPSDRFSAERTGGSVSTLTIQRTQQEDSAVYLCAGRQTGTVSEYFGPGTRLLVL.

This clonotype was seen at least ten times. V and J are TRBV7-2 and TRBJ1-1; a possible D gene is TRBD1 (5 bases). V lost 1 base, J lost 0 bases, and 9 bases lay in between. This CDR3 comprises 15 residues. Germline V gene data show CDR1 as SGHTA and CDR2 as FQGNSA. The CDR3 loop reads CASSLGTRVNTEAFF. In DNA form, the CDR3 reads TGTGCCAGCAGCTTAGGCACCAGGGTGAACACTGAAGCTTTCTTT.

This clonotype was seen ten or more times. The chain employs TRBV2 and TRBJ1-2; D possibly corresponds to TRBD1 (6 bases). This CDR3 comprises 14 residues. Germline values: CDR1 SNHLY, CDR2 FYNNEI. V lost 1 base to trimming and J lost 7 bases, with 13 bases between them. The chain's CDR3 is CASSEVKGTSGYTF. Written as DNA, the CDR3 is TGTGCCAGCAGTGAAGTTAAGGGGACAAGTGGCTACACCTTC.

This clonotype has a handful of counts. The chain links TRBV4-1 to TRBJ1-4; D remains ambiguous. The germline V and J ends were trimmed by 1 base and 3 bases, with 9 bases remaining between them. CDR3 size: 15 residues. The germline CDR1 and CDR2 sequences are MGHRA and YSYEKL. The CDR3 DNA sequence: TGCGCCAGCAGCCAAGGTGGGGTATCTAATGAAAAACTGTTTTTT. Its translation: CASSQGGVSNEKLFF.